A single TCR beta chain is shown here with its context. Sequencing used immunoSEQ multiplex PCR; TCRdb keeps in-frame clones, though not all of them. The sample lists 200,000 to 250,000 clones, approximately 86% occurring once. CDR1 is MNHNY and CDR2 is SVGAGI in the germline V gene (reference sequence). The CDR3 totals 15 residues. Trimming pared 0 bases from V and 1 base from J, leaving 9 bases between. The entry originates in a study of blood T cell repertoires in COVID-19. As for the study in general: T cells, B-cell-depleted T cells, or PBMCs provided the cDNA or gDNA that served as material.

The clonotype comes from a woman aged 55-70 years with active or convalescent COVID-19. V and J are TRBV6-6 and TRBJ1-1; D might be TRBD1 (6 bases). The sequenced sample was peripheral blood. This CDR3 reads CASSYSRQANTEAFF. CDR3 DNA sequence: TGTGCCAGCAGTTACTCGCGACAGGCGAACACTGAAGCTTTCTTT.